This T cell receptor (beta chain) came from a study of blood T cell repertoires in COVID-19. Assay used: immunoSEQ multiplex PCR; TCRdb lists only in-frame clones, some missing. The sample has nearly 200,000 clones, 80% to 85% seen once. The germline V and J ends were trimmed by 1 base and 5 bases, with 14 bases remaining between them. The CDR3 extends over 15 amino acids. Per germline, CDR1 MGHDK and CDR2 SYGVNS. Allocation to cohorts depended on clinical history reported by the participants. Sequenced: PBMCs or T cells enriched from blood (not recorded which). The TCR was taken from a man aged 40-49 years who had recovered from COVID-19. This sequence joins TRBV25-1 and TRBJ1-2; D is perhaps TRBD1 (6 bases). DNA for the CDR3: TGTGCCAGCAGTGAATCAGCCCGGCAGGGGTATGGCTACACCTTC. Its protein product is CASSESARQGYGYTF.